This T cell receptor beta chain was captured by sequencing in a study of T cell changes during pregnancy in multiple sclerosis. The CDR3 is made up of 15 amino acids. J lost 4 bases, V lost 3 bases, and 8 bases had no gene match. Germline-derived CDR1 and CDR2 are LNHDA and SQIVND (reference sequence). The protocol was immunoSEQ multiplex PCR, while the TCRdb copy is restricted to in-frame clones and leaves out a portion. This table holds approximately 60,000 clones, 94% found once. The J gene is TRBJ1-1, the V gene TRBV19; 7 bases match TRBD1. Sequences were derived from CD8+ T cells from peripheral blood mononuclear cells, sampled in the third trimester of pregnancy. The receptor comes from a female donor with multiple sclerosis, enrolled in a pregnancy study. The CDR3 DNA is TGTGCCAGTAGTATCCTGGGACAGCCGGGCACTGAAGCTTTCTTT. Amino acid sequence: CASSILGQPGTEAFF.